What follows are 26 T cell receptor beta chains derived from one specimen sequenced in a study of control samples from healthy donors and cancer patients. This table comes from immunoSEQ multiplex PCR, and its TCRdb copy is limited to in-frame clones, with some not included. The table includes 150,000 to 200,000 clones, 85% to 95% detected once. Sequenced input: blood. The receptor set was obtained from a man younger than 40 in good health.

The chain employs TRBV7-6 and TRBJ2-6; D call uncertain. This CDR3 contains 15 residues. The ends were cut back, 1 base at V and 2 bases at J, with 6 bases in the middle. The V gene's germline CDR1 is SGHVS and CDR2 FNYEAQ. Written as DNA, the CDR3 is TGTGCCAGCAGCTTAGAAGGAACTGGGGCCAACGTCCTGACTTTC. The encoded protein is CASSLEGTGANVLTF.

The V call is TRBV4-1, the J call TRBJ2-7, with 7 bases aligning to TRBD2. V lost 2 bases and J lost 1; bases outside the gene matches: 2. Germline V CDR1 and CDR2: MGHRA, YSYEKL. This CDR3 is built from 14 residues. The CDR3: CASSQRAGSYEQYF. The CDR3 nucleotides are TGCGCCAGCAGCCAAAGAGCGGGGTCCTACGAGCAGTACTTC.

This chain connects TRBV9 to TRBJ2-1; TRBD2 matches 13 bases. This CDR3 region has 15 residues. With 5 bases clipped from V and 8 bases from J, the junction kept 7 bases outside the gene matches. The germline V gene has CDR1 SGDLS and CDR2 YYNGEE. The CDR3 here is CASRRTSGGADEQFF. CDR3 in DNA: TGTGCCAGCAGGAGAACTAGCGGGGGGGCGGATGAGCAGTTCTTC.

The chain combines TRBV15 with TRBJ1-1; 8 bases are shared with TRBD1. CDR1 LNHNV and CDR2 YYDKDF come from the germline V gene (reference sequence). This CDR3 is built from 14 residues. V shed 5 bases, J shed 4 bases, and the junction held 6 bases outside the gene matches. The DNA of the CDR3 is TGTGCCACCAGCGAACCCGACAGGGGCACTGAAGCTTTCTTT. Encoded protein: CATSEPDRGTEAFF.

The rearrangement uses TRBV14 and TRBJ2-7; D uncertain. The CDR3 consists of 14 residues. The germline V and J ends were trimmed by 1 base and 3 bases, with 10 bases remaining between them. Germline V gene data show CDR1 as SGHDN and CDR2 as FVKESK. CDR3 protein: CASSQALGYYEQYF. In DNA, the CDR3 is TGTGCCAGCAGCCAAGCGTTGGGCTACTACGAGCAGTACTTC.

The chain links TRBV6-6 to TRBJ1-1; D not resolved. The CDR3 is 15 residues long. V shed 4 bases and J shed 0 bases, with 12 bases lying between them. Germline CDR1 is MNHNY and CDR2 is SVGAGI (reference sequence). In DNA, the CDR3 is TGTGCCAGCAGTTCCCACGACGGGTTGAACACTGAAGCTTTCTTT. Translating gives CASSSHDGLNTEAFF.

The gene calls are TRBV7-9 and TRBJ2-5; D ambiguous. Germline loops: CDR1 SEHNR, CDR2 FQNEAQ (reference sequence). Trimming cost V 5 bases and J 2 bases, with 3 bases left between them. There are 11 residues in the CDR3. The CDR3 DNA reads as TGTGCCAGCAGCCCTCAAGAGACCCAGTACTTC. Translating it yields CASSPQETQYF.

CDR3 sequence (DNA): TGTGCCAGCAGCCCGCGGGGATGGGCGGAGACTGAAGCTTTCTTT. This translates into CASSPRGWAETEAFF. The genes are TRBV9 and TRBJ1-1; D call uncertain. This CDR3 has 15 residues. The V gene's germline CDR1 is SGDLS and CDR2 YYNGEE. V was clipped by 4 bases and J by 5 bases, with 18 bases between them.

The J gene is TRBJ1-2, the V gene TRBV27; D is possibly TRBD1 (5 bases). CDR3 length: 18 amino acids. V lost 6 bases and J 3 bases, leaving 26 bases between the germline ends. Germline V gene data show CDR1 as MNHEY and CDR2 as SMNVEV (reference sequence). The CDR3 region is CASSSLDWGDHLDYGYTF. CDR3 nucleotide sequence: TGTGCCAGCAGCTCATTAGATTGGGGGGACCACCTGGACTATGGCTACACCTTC.

This sequence joins TRBV5-1 and TRBJ1-1; 8 bases map to TRBD1. J was trimmed by 11 bases and V by 7 bases; bases with no gene match: 10. The germline CDR1 and CDR2 sequences are SGHRS and YFSETQ. The CDR3 spans 12 residues. This chain's CDR3 is CASGTGPGEAFF. CDR3 coding DNA: TGCGCCAGCGGGACAGGTCCGGGGGAGGCTTTCTTT.

This sequence joins TRBV7-9 and TRBJ1-5, with 12 positions matching TRBD1. The CDR3 is 15 residues long. Trimming cost V 6 bases and J 6 bases; bases outside gene matches: 6. CDR1 is SEHNR, CDR2 FQNEAQ, per germline (reference sequence). This CDR3 reads CASSGTGGESQPQHF. DNA of the CDR3: TGTGCCAGCAGTGGGACAGGGGGCGAGAGTCAGCCCCAGCATTTT. Drawing the rest from reference TRBV7-9 and TRBJ1-5, the complete variable domain is DTGVSQNPRHKITKRGQNVTFRCDPISEHNRLYWYRQTLGQGPEFLTYFQNEAQLEKSRLLSDRFSAERPKGSFSTLEIQRTEQGDSAMYLCASSGTGGESQPQHFGDGTRLSIL.

This rearrangement joins TRBV12-3 or TRBV12-4 to TRBJ2-7; perhaps TRBD2 as D (6 bases). The germline V and J ends were trimmed by 10 bases and 6 bases, with 16 bases remaining between them. CDR3 length equals 12 residues. CDR3 coding DNA: TGTGCCACCACGGACGGGGGACTCGAGCAGTACTTC. Residues: CATTDGGLEQYF.

V and J are TRBV18 and TRBJ2-3; TRBD1 matches at 7 bases. From germline, CDR1 is KGHSH and CDR2 LQKENI. The J segment lost 6 bases and the V segment lost 0 bases, leaving 9 bases of the junction unmatched. This CDR3 comprises 16 residues. CDR3 sequence: CASSPPGGLTSDTQYF. The CDR3, as DNA: TGTGCCAGCTCACCACCAGGGGGCCTAACCTCGGATACGCAGTATTTT. The full variable domain, with the rest looked up from reference TRBV18 and TRBJ2-3, is NAGVMQNPRHLVRRRGQEARLRCSPMKGHSHVYWYRQLPEEGLKFMVYLQKENIIDESGMPKERFSAEFPKEGPSILRIQQVVRGDSAAYFCASSPPGGLTSDTQYFGPGTRLTVL.

The CDR3 here is CASSPAGVPSYNEQFF. In nucleotides, the CDR3 is TGCGCCAGCAGCCCAGCGGGGGTCCCCTCCTACAATGAGCAGTTCTTC. This chain links TRBV10-1 with TRBJ2-1, with 8 bases that match TRBD2. This CDR3 is 16 amino acids long. Unmatched junction bases numbered 7, after V lost 6 bases and J lost 0 bases. Germline CDR1 is WNHNN and CDR2 is SYGVQD (reference sequence).

The chain has TRBV11-2 and TRBJ1-3; a possible D gene is TRBD1 (6 bases). Trimming stripped 5 bases from V and 0 bases from J, with 17 bases between. In germline, CDR1 is SGHAT, CDR2 FQNNGV. The CDR3 runs to 17 residues. The DNA for the CDR3 is TGTGCCAGCAGCCCTGGGGCGGGGGCCATCTCTGGAAACACCATATATTTT. This translates into CASSPGAGAISGNTIYF.

With respect to this clone: The sample holds other DNA sequences that translate to the same CDR3. The chain employs TRBV4-3 and TRBJ1-2; 8 bases are shared with TRBD1. This CDR3 is built from 15 residues. The germline gives CDR1 LGHNA, CDR2 YSLEER. The junction had 4 bases not matched to a gene; V was cut back by 0 bases and J by 4 bases. The chain's CDR3 is CASSQDRQGSYGYTF. The CDR3 DNA reads as TGCGCCAGCAGCCAAGACCGACAGGGGTCCTATGGCTACACCTTC.

V is TRBV7-9 and J is TRBJ2-2; D is perhaps TRBD1 or TRBD2 (5 bases each). V lost 7 bases and J lost 3, with 12 bases in between. Germline lookup yields CDR1 SEHNR and CDR2 FQNEAQ (reference sequence). CDR3 length equals 14 residues. The DNA for the CDR3 is TGTGCCAGCAACCTCCAGGGAGACACCGGGGAGCTGTTTTTT. Encoded protein: CASNLQGDTGELFF.

The chain joins TRBV21-1 to TRBJ1-5. TRBV21-1 is classified as a pseudogene. The CDR3 extends over 16 amino acids. The CDR3 sequence is CASSKEEVGSNQPQHF. For the CDR3, the DNA is TGTGCCAGCAGCAAAGAAGAGGTTGGTAGCAATCAGCCCCAGCATTTT.

The V call is TRBV7-9, the J call TRBJ2-5, with 9 bases that match TRBD1. There are 14 residues in the CDR3. The V gene end was trimmed by 6 bases and the J gene end by 2 bases; junction bases not matched to a gene: 4. The germline CDR1 and CDR2 sequences are SEHNR and FQNEAQ (reference sequence). CDR3 in DNA: TGTGCCAGCAGGACAGGGGGAGGGCAAGAGACCCAGTACTTC. Translated: CASRTGGGQETQYF. Complete variable domain (other parts from reference TRBV7-9 and TRBJ2-5): DTGVSQNPRHKITKRGQNVTFRCDPISEHNRLYWYRQTLGQGPEFLTYFQNEAQLEKSRLLSDRFSAERPKGSFSTLEIQRTEQGDSAMYLCASRTGGGQETQYFGPGTRLLVL.

The chain links TRBV6-1 to TRBJ1-5; TRBD1 might be the D (6 bases). Trimming pared 1 base from V and 8 bases from J, leaving 9 bases between. Germline V gene data show CDR1 as MNHNS and CDR2 as SASEGT. This CDR3 region has 13 residues. In DNA, the CDR3 is TGTGCCAGCAGTGAAGGACAGGTTAAGCCCCAGCATTTT. Its translation: CASSEGQVKPQHF.

This clone was counted a single time. This chain links TRBV6-1 with TRBJ2-5; 13 bases are shared with TRBD2. Germline CDR1 MNHNS, CDR2 SASEGT. V shed 4 bases, J shed 2 bases, and the junction held 16 bases outside the gene matches. The CDR3 totals 20 residues. Written as DNA, the CDR3 is TGTGCCAGCAGTGCACATGGCTCAGGGACTAGCGGGATGGGGCAAGAGACCCAGTACTTC. It specifies CASSAHGSGTSGMGQETQYF.

CDR3 DNA: TGTGCCAGCAGCTACCGACAGGCTTGGAGCACTGAAGCTTTCTTT. It is translated as CASSYRQAWSTEAFF. The V and J genes are TRBV3-1 (or the pseudogene TRBV3-2) and TRBJ1-1; maybe TRBD1 (6 bases). With 5 bases removed from V and 4 bases from J, the gap between germline ends came to 17 bases. This CDR3 contains 15 residues. Germline V lookup: CDR1 LGHDT, CDR2 YNNKEL (reference sequence).

The chain uses TRBV5-4 and TRBJ1-3; D is unclear. V dropped 0 bases and J dropped 2 bases, with 12 bases sitting between them. The CDR3 is made up of 16 amino acids. Germline CDR1 reads SGHNT; CDR2 reads YYREEE (reference sequence). The CDR3 loop is CASSLVPSDPGNTIYF. For the CDR3, the DNA is TGTGCCAGCAGCTTGGTTCCGTCCGACCCTGGAAACACCATATATTTT.

The V gene is TRBV18, the J gene TRBJ2-3, with 7 bases aligning to TRBD2. The ends lost 1 base at V and 1 base at J; junction bases unmatched: 8. Germline assignment: CDR1 KGHSH and CDR2 LQKENI. There are 17 residues in the CDR3. In DNA form, the CDR3 reads TGTGCCAGCTCACCACTTTTAACACGGGAGGGCACAGATACGCAGTATTTT. This gives the protein CASSPLLTREGTDTQYF.

V and J are TRBV5-1 and TRBJ2-1; D remains unclear. The CDR3 sequence is 13 residues long. The germline gives CDR1 SGHRS, CDR2 YFSETQ. Trimming left V 4 bases short and J 4 bases short, with 9 bases between. The CDR3 DNA follows: TGCGCCAGCAGCATAACTACGTACAATGAGCAGTTCTTC. Translated, it gives CASSITTYNEQFF.

The chain has TRBV19 and TRBJ2-1; TRBD1 agrees at 7 bases. The V and J ends lost 10 bases and 7 bases, in that order; junction bases with no gene match: 10. Germline CDR1 reads LNHDA; CDR2 reads SQIVND (reference sequence). The CDR3 extends over 13 amino acids. This chain's CDR3 is CATRQGGINEQFF. Here the CDR3 DNA reads TGTGCCACCAGACAGGGCGGTATAAATGAGCAGTTCTTC. Full variable domain (missing parts from reference TRBV19 and TRBJ2-1): DGGITQSPKYLFRKEGQNVTLSCEQNLNHDAMYWYRQDPGQGLRLIYYSQIVNDFQKGDIAEGYSVSREKKESFPLTVTSAQKNPTAFYLCATRQGGINEQFFGPGTRLTVL.